The rows below give T cell receptor beta chains drawn from one sample of a study of blood T cell repertoires in COVID-19. Repertoires were generated with immunoSEQ multiplex PCR, while TCRdb's copy carries only in-frame clones and drops some. The sample lists about 140,000 clones, about 90% occurring once. The sequenced sample consisted of peripheral blood. These receptors were obtained from a woman aged 60 to 75 with acute or convalescent COVID-19. Each CDR3 is given with its conserved first and last residue. A D gene is named only where the DNA matches it firmly. Size is omitted from some rows. Given values are once, few, many or a class for expanded clones.

>NA|NA|TRBJ2-2|14|TRBV29-1
CSVERIANTGELFF
TGCAGCGTTGAACGAATAGCTAACACCGGGGAGCTGTTTTTT
>once|TRBD2|TRBJ2-3|15|TRBV7-3
CASSFTGGAPDTQYF
TGTGCCAGCAGCTTTACCGGGGGGGCCCCAGATACGCAGTATTTT
>NA|NA|TRBJ1-2|15|TRBV3-1/TRBV3-2
CASSQDPGTYYGYTF
TGTGCCAGCAGCCAAGATCCAGGAACCTACTATGGCTACACCTTC
>few|NA|TRBJ1-1|16|TRBV13
CASSPGQGTRHTEAFF
TGTGCCAGCAGCCCAGGTCAGGGGACCCGTCACACTGAAGCTTTCTTT
>NA|TRBD1|TRBJ1-2|15|TRBV4-3
CASSPLLTGGYGYTF
TGCGCCAGCAGCCCCCTCCTGACAGGGGGCTATGGCTACACCTTC
>NA|TRBD1|TRBJ1-1|16|TRBV6-2/TRBV6-3
CASSYVAYRGQTEAFF
TGTGCCAGCAGTTACGTAGCGTACAGGGGGCAAACTGAAGCTTTCTTT
>NA|NA|TRBJ1-1|13|TRBV20-1
CSASSGRYTEAFF
TGCAGTGCTAGTTCAGGGCGCTACACTGAAGCTTTCTTT
>NA|TRBD2|TRBJ2-1|17|TRBV28
CASSLWNTSGDYNEQFF
TGTGCCAGCAGTTTATGGAACACTAGCGGAGATTACAATGAGCAGTTCTTC
>NA|TRBD1|TRBJ1-3|15|TRBV7-2
CASSYGQGTRNTIYF
TGTGCCAGCAGCTACGGACAGGGGACTCGAAACACCATATATTTT
>NA|TRBD1|TRBJ1-4|15|TRBV9
CASSPRGQPNEKLFF
TGTGCCAGCAGTCCTAGGGGACAGCCTAATGAAAAACTGTTTTTT
>once|NA|TRBJ2-7|13|TRBV18
CASSPNRDNEQYF
TGTGCCAGCTCACCCAACAGGGATAACGAGCAGTACTTC
>NA|TRBD1|TRBJ1-6|16|TRBV7-3
CASSRQGSSGNSPLHF
TGTGCCAGCAGCCGACAGGGTTCCTCGGGGAATTCACCCCTCCACTTT
>NA|NA|TRBJ1-5|15|TRBV6-2/TRBV6-3
CASSYSTDSNQPQHF
TGTGCCAGCAGTTACTCGACAGATAGCAATCAGCCCCAGCATTTT
>once|NA|TRBJ1-6|13|TRBV6-4
CASSEVEYSPLHF
TGTGCCAGCAGTGAGGTGGAGTATTCACCCCTCCACTTT
>NA|TRBD1|TRBJ1-5|19|TRBV27
CASSPEWGQGLYSNQPQHF
TGTGCCAGCAGTCCTGAATGGGGACAGGGGCTATATAGCAATCAGCCCCAGCATTTT
>NA|NA|TRBJ2-7|14|TRBV15
CATSSWTATYEQYF
TGTGCCACCAGCAGCTGGACAGCTACCTACGAGCAGTACTTC
>NA|NA|TRBJ1-1|15|TRBV4-3
CASSHPGQRNTEAFF
TGCGCCAGCAGCCACCCTGGACAGAGAAACACTGAAGCTTTCTTT
>few|NA|TRBJ1-1|13|TRBV5-6
CASSIDSSIEAFF
TGTGCCAGCAGCATCGACAGCTCCATTGAAGCTTTCTTT
>NA|NA|TRBJ1-2|13|TRBV27
CASSLSGVYGYTF
TGTGCCAGCAGTTTGTCAGGGGTCTATGGCTACACCTTC
>NA|NA|TRBJ1-1|13|TRBV9
CASSPLGNTEAFF
TGTGCCAGCAGCCCCCTCGGGAACACTGAAGCTTTCTTT
>NA|TRBD1|TRBJ1-2|17|TRBV6-1
CASSESGQGAWVYGYTF
TGTGCCAGCAGTGAATCGGGACAGGGGGCGTGGGTCTATGGCTACACCTTC
>NA|NA|TRBJ1-5|17|TRBV5-5
CASSFYFLRQGNQPQHF
TGTGCCAGCAGCTTTTATTTTCTGAGACAGGGCAATCAGCCCCAGCATTTT
>NA|NA|TRBJ1-5|15|TRBV5-6
CASSLAGGYNQPQHF
TGTGCCAGCAGCTTGGCCGGAGGGTACAATCAGCCCCAGCATTTT
>NA|NA|TRBJ1-1|14|TRBV19
CASGRWEVGTEAFF
TGTGCCAGTGGCCGATGGGAGGTCGGGACTGAAGCTTTCTTT
>few|NA|TRBJ2-5|12|TRBV11-1
CASSGEEWTQYF
TGTGCCAGCAGCGGCGAGGAGTGGACCCAGTACTTC
>few|TRBD2|TRBJ2-7|15|TRBV5-1
CASSQAPTSGYEQYF
TGCGCCAGCAGCCAGGCTCCGACTAGCGGCTACGAGCAGTACTTC
>NA|TRBD1|TRBJ2-7|16|TRBV9
CASSVGIATGGPEQYF
TGTGCCAGCAGCGTAGGAATTGCGACAGGGGGCCCCGAGCAGTACTTC
>NA|NA|TRBJ2-1|14|TRBV11-2
CASSLYSSGVEQFF
TGTGCCAGCAGCTTGTATTCCTCGGGAGTTGAGCAGTTCTTC
>NA|TRBD1|TRBJ2-5|16|TRBV28
CASSRPGQGGKQTQYF
TGTGCCAGCAGTCGACCGGGACAGGGAGGGAAGCAGACCCAGTACTTC